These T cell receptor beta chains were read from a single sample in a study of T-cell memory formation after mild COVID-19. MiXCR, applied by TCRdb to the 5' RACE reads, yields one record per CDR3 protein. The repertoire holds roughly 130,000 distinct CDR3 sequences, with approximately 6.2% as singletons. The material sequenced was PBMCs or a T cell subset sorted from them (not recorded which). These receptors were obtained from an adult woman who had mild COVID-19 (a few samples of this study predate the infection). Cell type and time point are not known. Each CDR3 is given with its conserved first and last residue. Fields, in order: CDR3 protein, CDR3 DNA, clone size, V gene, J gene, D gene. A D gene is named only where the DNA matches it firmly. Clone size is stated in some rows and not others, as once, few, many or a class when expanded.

CDR3aa: CAWSQASPLHF
CDR3nt: TGTGCCTGGAGTCAGGCTTCACCCCTCCACTTT
abundance: .
v_gene: TRBV30
j_gene: TRBJ1-6
d_gene: .

CDR3aa: CASSLGGSLAGANVLTF
CDR3nt: TGTGCCAGCAGCCTTGGGGGCTCATTGGCCGGGGCCAACGTCCTGACTTTC
abundance: many
v_gene: TRBV6-5
j_gene: TRBJ2-6
d_gene: .

CDR3aa: CASSQEYGGTQYF
CDR3nt: TGTGCCAGCAGCCAAGAATATGGGGGCACGCAGTATTTT
abundance: .
v_gene: TRBV4-2
j_gene: TRBJ2-3
d_gene: .

CDR3aa: CASSLGSAGGGNEQFF
CDR3nt: TGTGCCAGCAGTTTGGGATCAGCGGGAGGCGGTAATGAGCAGTTCTTC
abundance: many
v_gene: TRBV7-6
j_gene: TRBJ2-1
d_gene: TRBD2

CDR3aa: CASSRPSGSTDTQYF
CDR3nt: TGTGCCAGCAGCCGTCCTAGCGGAAGCACAGATACGCAGTATTTT
abundance: few
v_gene: TRBV7-8
j_gene: TRBJ2-3
d_gene: TRBD2

CDR3aa: CASSTGPNQPQHF
CDR3nt: TGTGCCAGCAGTACCGGGCCGAATCAGCCCCAGCATTTT
abundance: .
v_gene: TRBV6-4
j_gene: TRBJ1-5
d_gene: .

CDR3aa: CSVGDGSLKYF
CDR3nt: .
abundance: many
v_gene: TRBV29-1
j_gene: TRBJ2-7
d_gene: .

CDR3aa: CASTQTGGSYEQYF
CDR3nt: TGTGCCAGCACCCAGACAGGGGGCTCCTACGAGCAGTACTTC
abundance: few
v_gene: TRBV5-4
j_gene: TRBJ2-7
d_gene: TRBD1

CDR3aa: CASTLETSTDTQYF
CDR3nt: TGTGCCAGCACCCTAGAGACGAGCACAGATACGCAGTATTTT
abundance: few
v_gene: TRBV11-2
j_gene: TRBJ2-3
d_gene: .

CDR3aa: CASSPGLAVNEQFF
CDR3nt: TGTGCCAGCAGCCCTGGACTAGCGGTCAATGAGCAGTTCTTC
abundance: few
v_gene: TRBV12-3/TRBV12-4
j_gene: TRBJ2-1
d_gene: TRBD2

CDR3aa: CASSATRYQETQYF
CDR3nt: TGTGCCAGCAGCGCTACACGGTACCAAGAGACCCAGTACTTC
abundance: .
v_gene: TRBV9
j_gene: TRBJ2-5
d_gene: .

CDR3aa: CASSWGDGAETQYF
CDR3nt: TGCGCCAGCAGCTGGGGGGACGGGGCAGAGACCCAGTACTTC
abundance: .
v_gene: TRBV5-1
j_gene: TRBJ2-5
d_gene: .

CDR3aa: CASSTPSSGARWEDDTQYF
CDR3nt: TGCGCCAGCAGCACCCCGTCCTCGGGGGCGAGGTGGGAGGACGATACGCAGTATTTT
abundance: many
v_gene: TRBV4-1
j_gene: TRBJ2-3
d_gene: .

CDR3aa: CASSLQYSGKYEQYF
CDR3nt: TGCGCCAGCAGCTTGCAGTACTCGGGGAAGTACGAGCAGTACTTC
abundance: many
v_gene: TRBV5-1
j_gene: TRBJ2-7
d_gene: .

CDR3aa: CSARVPGGGETEAFF
CDR3nt: TGCAGTGCTAGAGTCCCGGGGGGAGGTGAGACTGAAGCTTTCTTT
abundance: few
v_gene: TRBV20-1
j_gene: TRBJ1-1
d_gene: .